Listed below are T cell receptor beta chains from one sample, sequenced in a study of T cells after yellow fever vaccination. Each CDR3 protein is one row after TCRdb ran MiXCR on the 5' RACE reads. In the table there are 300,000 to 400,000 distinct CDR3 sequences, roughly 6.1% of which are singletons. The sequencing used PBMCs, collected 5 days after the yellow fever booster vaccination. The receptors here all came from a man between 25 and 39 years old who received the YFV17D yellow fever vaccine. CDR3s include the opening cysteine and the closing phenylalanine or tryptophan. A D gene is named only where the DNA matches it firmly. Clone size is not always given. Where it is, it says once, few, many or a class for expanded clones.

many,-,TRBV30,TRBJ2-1,CAWSVRPYNEQFF,TGTGCCTGGAGTGTACGGCCCTACAATGAGCAGTTCTTC
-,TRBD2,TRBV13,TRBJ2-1,CASSSNGLAGGWGDEDNEQFF,TGTGCCAGCAGCTCCAATGGGCTAGCGGGAGGATGGGGAGATGAAGACAATGAGCAGTTCTTC
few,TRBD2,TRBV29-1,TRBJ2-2,CSVEASGVNTGELFF,TGCAGCGTTGAAGCTAGCGGGGTGAACACCGGGGAGCTGTTTTTT
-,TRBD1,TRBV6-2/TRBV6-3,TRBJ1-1,CASIRQGWTEAFF,TGTGCCAGCATTAGACAGGGTTGGACTGAAGCTTTCTTT
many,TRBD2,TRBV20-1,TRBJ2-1,CSARRGGSGSHNEQFF,TGCAGTGCTAGACGGGGGGGTAGCGGGAGCCACAATGAGCAGTTCTTC
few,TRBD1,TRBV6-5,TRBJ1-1,CASSLRDSNTEAFF,TGTGCCAGCAGTTTACGGGACAGTAACACTGAAGCTTTCTTT
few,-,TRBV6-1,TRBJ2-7,CASSSGTPTYEQYF,TGTGCCAGCAGCTCAGGGACACCAACCTACGAGCAGTACTTC
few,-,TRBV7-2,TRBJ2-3,CASSPTLAIGDTQYF,TGTGCCAGCAGCCCCACTCTAGCGATAGGGGATACGCAGTATTTT
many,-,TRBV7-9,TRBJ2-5,CASSTGLPASETQYF,TGTGCCAGCAGCACCGGACTACCAGCTTCAGAGACCCAGTACTTC
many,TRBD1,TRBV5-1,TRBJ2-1,CEKNPGTGERQFF,TGCGAAAAAAATCCGGGGACAGGGGAAAGACAGTTCTTC
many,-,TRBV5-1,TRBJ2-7,CASSLGPRDEQYF,TGCGCCAGCAGCTTGGGGCCCCGTGACGAGCAGTACTTC
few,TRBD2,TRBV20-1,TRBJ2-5,CSARWTRFSETQYF,TGCAGTGCTAGGTGGACTAGATTCAGTGAGACCCAGTACTTC
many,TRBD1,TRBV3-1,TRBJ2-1,CASSQTGGRQFF,TGTGCCAGCAGCCAAACAGGGGGGCGGCAGTTCTTC
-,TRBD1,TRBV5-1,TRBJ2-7,CASSSGQGRSEQYF,TGCGCCAGCAGCTCCGGACAGGGTAGGAGCGAGCAGTACTTC
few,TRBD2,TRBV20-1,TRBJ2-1,CSARDQLARTYNEQFF,TGCAGTGCTAGAGATCAACTAGCGAGAACCTACAATGAGCAGTTCTTC
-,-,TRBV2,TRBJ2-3,CASSENEEDTQYF,TGTGCCAGCAGTGAAAACGAAGAAGATACGCAGTATTTT
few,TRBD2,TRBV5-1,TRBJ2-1,CASSLEVPGLADNEQFF,TGCGCCAGCAGCTTGGAAGTCCCGGGACTAGCGGACAATGAGCAGTTCTTC
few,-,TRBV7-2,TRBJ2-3,CASSLGADDTQYF,TGTGCCAGCAGCTTAGGGGCCGACGACACGCAGTATTTT
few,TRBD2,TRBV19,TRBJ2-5,CASSSLPSGTQETQYF,TGTGCCAGTTCCTCCCTTCCGAGCGGGACTCAAGAGACCCAGTACTTC
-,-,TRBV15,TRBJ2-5,CATSRASREETQYF,TGTGCCACCAGCAGAGCTAGTCGAGAGGAGACCCAGTACTTC
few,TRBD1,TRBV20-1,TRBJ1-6,CSARLPPGTENSPLHF,TGCAGTGCTAGACTCCCCCCCGGGACAGAAAATTCACCCCTCCACTTT
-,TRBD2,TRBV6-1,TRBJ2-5,CASSEMGTRQETQYF,TGTGCCAGCAGTGAAATGGGGACTAGACAAGAGACCCAGTACTTC
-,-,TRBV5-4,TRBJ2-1,CASSLGQRGSGQFF,TGTGCCAGCAGCTTGGGACAGCGAGGTAGTGGGCAGTTCTTC
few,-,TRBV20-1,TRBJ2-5,CSAPGAGVTPFF,TGCAGTGCTCCAGGGGCGGGAGTCACTCCGTTTTTC
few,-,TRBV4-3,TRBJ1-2,CASSQGVSEGYTF,TGCGCCAGCAGCCAAGGGGTATCTGAAGGCTACACCTTC
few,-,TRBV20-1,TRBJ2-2,CSAGGKASNTGELFF,TGCAGTGCTGGGGGGAAGGCTTCGAACACCGGGGAGCTGTTTTTT
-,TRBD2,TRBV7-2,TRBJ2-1,CASALAGSYNEQFF,TGTGCCAGCGCCCTAGCGGGCTCCTACAATGAGCAGTTCTTC
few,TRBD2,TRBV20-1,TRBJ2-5,CSGAASGRWETQYF,TGCAGCGGAGCGGCTAGCGGGAGGTGGGAGACCCAGTACTTC
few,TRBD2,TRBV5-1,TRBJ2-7,CASTLRGGRPYEQYF,TGCGCCAGCACACTCCGCGGGGGGCGTCCCTACGAGCAGTACTTC
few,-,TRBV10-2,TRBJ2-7,CASSVSFPGERQYF,TGCGCCAGCAGTGTCTCCTTCCCGGGGGAGAGGCAGTACTTC
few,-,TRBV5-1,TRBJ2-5,CASSPQAGQETQYF,TGCGCCAGCAGCCCTCAGGCAGGGCAAGAGACCCAGTACTTC